These 26 T cell receptor beta chains were all obtained from the same sample, sequenced in a study of blood T cell repertoires in COVID-19. The protocol was immunoSEQ multiplex PCR, while the TCRdb copy is restricted to in-frame clones and leaves out a portion. This table has fewer than 110,000 clones, approximately 81% appearing once. The sequenced sample was peripheral blood. All receptors come from a woman in her seventies with active or convalescent COVID-19.

The V gene is TRBV5-1, the J gene TRBJ2-1, with 7 bases that match TRBD2. J gave up 3 bases and V 4 bases, and 4 bases lay outside the gene matches. The CDR3 has 14 amino acids. Germline CDR1 and CDR2: SGHRS and YFSETQ. The CDR3 sequence is CASSLADVYNEQFF. CDR3 bases: TGCGCCAGCAGCCTAGCGGACGTCTACAATGAGCAGTTCTTC. Based on the CDR3 plus reference TRBV5-1 and TRBJ2-1, the full variable domain is KAGVTQTPRYLIKTRGQQVTLSCSPISGHRSVSWYQQTPGQGLQFLFEYFSETQRNKGNFPGRFSGRQFSNSRSEMNVSTLELGDSALYLCASSLADVYNEQFFGPGTRLTVL.

V gene TRBV7-9 combines with J gene TRBJ2-1, with D maybe TRBD2 (5 bases). The CDR3 is made up of 13 amino acids. CDR1 is SEHNR and CDR2 is FQNEAQ in the germline V gene (reference sequence). The V end was cut by 8 bases, the J end by 4 bases, with 12 bases between. Here the CDR3 reads CASLDGGYNEQFF. The CDR3 nucleotides read TGTGCCAGCCTGGACGGAGGATACAATGAGCAGTTCTTC.

This clone was counted a single time. The chain employs TRBV7-9 and TRBJ2-2; 7 bases align to TRBD2. V was pared by 1 base and J by 0 bases, with 2 bases of the junction left unmatched. CDR1 and CDR2 (germline): SEHNR, FQNEAQ (reference sequence). The CDR3 is 16 amino acids. CDR3 loop: CASSLVLAANTGELFF. CDR3 nucleotides: TGTGCCAGCAGCTTAGTGCTAGCGGCGAACACCGGGGAGCTGTTTTTT.

The rearrangement joins TRBV5-6 to TRBJ1-2, with D maybe TRBD1 (5 bases). Germline lookup yields CDR1 SGHDT and CDR2 YYEEEE. Trimming stripped 4 bases from V and 2 bases from J, with 9 bases between. The CDR3 runs to 13 residues. CDR3 amino acids: CASSGGGNYGYTF. The CDR3, as DNA: TGTGCCAGCAGCGGTGGGGGGAACTATGGCTACACCTTC.

The chain couples TRBV7-9 to TRBJ1-2; D is unresolved. Trimming left V 2 bases short and J 2 bases short, with 12 bases between. The CDR3 is made up of 15 amino acids. CDR1 SEHNR and CDR2 FQNEAQ come from the germline V gene (reference sequence). As DNA, the CDR3 is TGTGCCAGCAGCTTAATGTCGGGGATCAACTATGGCTACACCTTC. Residues: CASSLMSGINYGYTF.

The chain carries TRBV27 and TRBJ2-4; 9 bases fit TRBD1. The J segment lost 0 bases and the V segment lost 5 bases, leaving 17 bases of the junction unmatched. This CDR3 is 20 amino acids long. CDR1 and CDR2 (germline): MNHEY, SMNVEV (reference sequence). This CDR3 is CASSPPETGGRIGAKNIQYF. The CDR3 DNA reads as TGTGCCAGCAGTCCCCCCGAAACAGGGGGCCGAATCGGAGCCAAAAACATTCAGTACTTC.

This clone was picked up one time. The chain joins TRBV2 to TRBJ1-2; D is unresolved. Germline V lookup: CDR1 SNHLY, CDR2 FYNNEI. Trimming removed 6 bases at V and 8 bases at J, with 16 bases between. CDR3 length: 13 amino acids. The CDR3 spells CASRTGFDGGYTF. In DNA, the CDR3 is TGTGCCAGCAGGACGGGTTTCGATGGGGGCTACACCTTC.

This clone has just a few counts. The CDR3 DNA is TGCGCCAGCAGCTTGAATGGACTAGCGGCGGGGGAGACCCAGTACTTC. This gives the protein CASSLNGLAAGETQYF. The gene calls are TRBV5-1 and TRBJ2-5; 10 nucleotides line up with TRBD2. CDR3 length: 16 residues. V was pared by 1 base and J by 5 bases, with 8 bases of the junction left unmatched. In germline, CDR1 is SGHRS, CDR2 YFSETQ.

This clone was seen a single time. The V gene is TRBV4-1, the J gene TRBJ2-5; TRBD2 aligns across 7 bases. Germline CDR1 reads MGHRA; CDR2 reads YSYEKL. The CDR3 runs to 15 residues. The V gene end was trimmed by 0 bases and the J gene end by 4 bases; junction bases not matched to a gene: 5. CDR3 sequence reads: CASSQDERGRETQYF. The CDR3 region has the DNA TGCGCCAGCAGCCAAGATGAGCGGGGAAGAGAGACCCAGTACTTC.

For the CDR3, the DNA is TGTGCCAGCTCGGACAGACTTAGCACAGATACGCAGTATTTT. This gives the protein CASSDRLSTDTQYF. The chain employs TRBV18 and TRBJ2-3, with D maybe TRBD1 (6 bases). Deletions cut 6 bases from V and 0 bases from J, with 10 bases between. Per the germline V gene, CDR1 is KGHSH and CDR2 is LQKENI. CDR3 length: 14 amino acids.

The chain combines TRBV7-2 with TRBJ1-2, with 7 positions matching TRBD1. V gave up 4 bases and J gave up 6 bases; unmatched junction bases: 5. The CDR3 sequence is 13 residues long. In germline, CDR1 is SGHTA, CDR2 FQGNSA. The CDR3 bases are TGTGCCAGCAGCTCACAGGGGTTCGATGGCTACACCTTC. It encodes CASSSQGFDGYTF.

The chain joins TRBV6-2 or TRBV6-3 to TRBJ2-7; 7 bases agree with TRBD2. From germline, CDR1 is MNHEY and CDR2 SVGEGT. The CDR3 sequence is 13 residues long. J gave up 6 bases and V 0 bases, and 2 bases lay outside the gene matches. DNA of the CDR3: TGTGCCAGCAGTTACTCCGGGGGGATCGAGCAGTACTTC. Its protein is CASSYSGGIEQYF.

The chain carries TRBV5-4 and TRBJ2-1, with 11 bases lining up with TRBD2. The ends lost 2 bases at V and 4 bases at J; junction bases unmatched: 2. CDR3 size: 15 residues. Germline V lookup: CDR1 SGHNT, CDR2 YYREEE (reference sequence). The CDR3 loop is CASSLVAGGYNEQFF. CDR3 bases: TGTGCCAGCAGCTTAGTAGCGGGAGGGTACAATGAGCAGTTCTTC.

The chain employs TRBV3-1 (or the pseudogene TRBV3-2) and TRBJ2-2; 8 bases agree with TRBD2. J lost 4 bases, V lost 3 bases, and 7 bases had no gene match. CDR1 is LGHDT and CDR2 is YNNKEL in the germline V gene (reference sequence). This CDR3 contains 16 residues. In DNA form, the CDR3 reads TGTGCCAGCAGCCAGCGGGGGGCTCGATCCACCGGGGAGCTGTTTTTT. Protein: CASSQRGARSTGELFF.

V gene TRBV28 combines with J gene TRBJ2-2; 8 nucleotides line up with TRBD1. Losses at the gene ends were 7 bases for V and 5 bases for J; bases not matched to a gene: 6. The length of the CDR3 is 14 residues. Germline V CDR1 and CDR2: MDHEN, SYDVKM. The CDR3 nucleotides are TGTGCCAGCATCCCAGGGGGCTGGACCGGGGAGCTGTTTTTT. It yields the protein CASIPGGWTGELFF. The variable domain in full, with the rest retrieved from reference TRBV28 and TRBJ2-2, is DVKVTQSSRYLVKRTGEKVFLECVQDMDHENMFWYRQDPGLGLRLIYFSYDVKMKEKGDIPEGYSVSREKKERFSLILESASTNQTSMYLCASIPGGWTGELFFGEGSRLTVL.

This chain connects TRBV3-1 (or the pseudogene TRBV3-2) to TRBJ2-3; weak D call: TRBD2 (5 bases). Germline V gives CDR1 LGHDT, CDR2 YNNKEL (reference sequence). The length of the CDR3 is 15 residues. V dropped 2 bases and J dropped 0 bases, with 9 bases sitting between them. The CDR3 DNA sequence: TGTGCCAGCAGCCAAAGCGGATATAGCACAGATACGCAGTATTTT. This gives the protein CASSQSGYSTDTQYF.

A few counts support this clone. V gene TRBV7-9 combines with J gene TRBJ2-1, with 7 bases fitting TRBD1. V trimming: 6 bases; J trimming: 7 bases; junction bases outside the gene matches: 9. This CDR3 contains 14 residues. In germline, CDR1 is SEHNR, CDR2 FQNEAQ (reference sequence). The DNA of the CDR3 is TGTGCCAGCAGGCATTCCAGACAGGGTAATGAGCAGTTCTTC. As protein: CASRHSRQGNEQFF.

The genes are TRBV5-1 and TRBJ2-7; 11 bases match TRBD2. Germline assignment: CDR1 SGHRS and CDR2 YFSETQ. The CDR3 covers 15 residues. The ends lost 0 bases at V and 3 bases at J; junction bases unmatched: 2. CDR3 bases: TGCGCCAGCAGCTTGGAGCTAGCGGGAGGCTACGAGCAGTACTTC. Its protein product is CASSLELAGGYEQYF. Full variable domain (missing parts from reference TRBV5-1 and TRBJ2-7): KAGVTQTPRYLIKTRGQQVTLSCSPISGHRSVSWYQQTPGQGLQFLFEYFSETQRNKGNFPGRFSGRQFSNSRSEMNVSTLELGDSALYLCASSLELAGGYEQYFGPGTRLTVT.

The V and J genes are TRBV6-5 and TRBJ1-5; TRBD1 agrees at 7 bases. The CDR3 spans 13 residues. V dropped 5 bases and J dropped 5; count of bases not matched to a gene: 3. Germline V gene data show CDR1 as MNHEY and CDR2 as SVGAGI. The CDR3 reads CASSRQGDQPQHF. The CDR3 DNA sequence: TGTGCCAGCAGTAGACAGGGAGATCAGCCCCAGCATTTT.

This sequence joins TRBV5-1 and TRBJ2-5, with 7 bases aligning to TRBD1. The germline V gene has CDR1 SGHRS and CDR2 YFSETQ. The CDR3 extends over 16 amino acids. The J segment lost 5 bases and the V segment lost 0 bases, leaving 10 bases of the junction unmatched. CDR3 nucleotides: TGCGCCAGCAGCTTGGGAACAGGGGCCCAAAGGGAGACCCAGTACTTC. Protein: CASSLGTGAQRETQYF. The entire variable domain, with the rest obtained from reference TRBV5-1 and TRBJ2-5, is as follows: KAGVTQTPRYLIKTRGQQVTLSCSPISGHRSVSWYQQTPGQGLQFLFEYFSETQRNKGNFPGRFSGRQFSNSRSEMNVSTLELGDSALYLCASSLGTGAQRETQYFGPGTRLLVL.

The rearrangement links TRBV5-1 to TRBJ2-3; unclear D gene. The germline CDR1 and CDR2 sequences are SGHRS and YFSETQ. V was clipped by 4 bases and J by 2 bases, with 14 bases between them. The CDR3 length is 15 residues. In DNA form, the CDR3 reads TGCGCCAGCAGCCTCATCGCAGACACCACAGATACGCAGTATTTT. Protein sequence: CASSLIADTTDTQYF. The full variable domain, completed using reference TRBV5-1 and TRBJ2-3, is KAGVTQTPRYLIKTRGQQVTLSCSPISGHRSVSWYQQTPGQGLQFLFEYFSETQRNKGNFPGRFSGRQFSNSRSEMNVSTLELGDSALYLCASSLIADTTDTQYFGPGTRLTVL.

The chain recombines TRBV5-1 with TRBJ1-1; the D is unclear. The V and J ends lost 0 bases and 0 bases respectively, with 6 bases between them. CDR3 length: 14 residues. Germline V lookup: CDR1 SGHRS, CDR2 YFSETQ. The CDR3 spells CASSLGGVNTEAFF. In nucleotides, the CDR3 is TGCGCCAGCAGCTTGGGAGGAGTGAACACTGAAGCTTTCTTT.

The rearrangement uses TRBV23-1 and TRBJ1-5, with TRBD1 matching 9 bases. TRBV23-1 is flagged as an ORF with uncertain function. The CDR3 runs 18 residues. The junction had 9 bases not matched to a gene; V was cut back by 3 bases and J by 0 bases. This chain's CDR3 is CASSHSPRTGDSNQPQHF. The CDR3 DNA is TGCGCCAGCAGTCACTCACCCCGGACAGGGGATAGCAATCAGCCCCAGCATTTT.

The rearrangement links TRBV4-3 to TRBJ2-7; D may be TRBD1 (5 bases). The germline V gene encodes CDR1 LGHNA and CDR2 YSLEER. V was pared by 3 bases and J by 0 bases, with 9 bases between. The CDR3 length is 14 residues. The CDR3 DNA sequence: TGCGCCAGCAGCCAGACAGCCCTCTCCTACGAGCAGTACTTC. Its protein is CASSQTALSYEQYF.

The chain carries TRBV4-2 and TRBJ1-1; TRBD1 might be the D (6 bases). Germline CDR1 LGHNA, CDR2 YNFKEQ. The ends were cut back, 4 bases at V and 6 bases at J, with 24 bases in the middle. This CDR3 contains 17 residues. The CDR3 is CASSRSHMGTSTAEAFF. CDR3 bases: TGTGCCAGCAGCCGAAGCCATATGGGGACAAGTACCGCTGAAGCTTTCTTT.

This clone was observed a handful of times. The chain joins TRBV9 to TRBJ2-3; D unclear. The CDR3 covers 14 residues. V was clipped by 0 bases and J by 2 bases, with 7 bases between them. Germline assignment: CDR1 SGDLS and CDR2 YYNGEE. The CDR3 DNA sequence: TGTGCCAGCAGCGTAGGTTTCCTCACAGATACGCAGTATTTT. This gives the protein CASSVGFLTDTQYF.